Shown below are 13 T cell receptor beta chains from a single sample sequenced in a study of PD-1 blockade in classical Hodgkin lymphoma. The patients all showed relapse after autologous stem cell transplantation, while their brentuximab vedotin exposure varied. Assay used: immunoSEQ multiplex PCR; TCRdb lists only in-frame clones, some missing. The table includes about 58,000 clones, approximately 90% detected once. This material consisted of peripheral blood mononuclear cells (PBMCs), taken before the second cycle of nivolumab. These receptors were collected from a human donor with classical Hodgkin lymphoma.

The genes are TRBV10-1 and TRBJ2-2; weak D call: TRBD2 (6 bases). V lost 9 bases, J lost 0 bases, and 17 bases lay in between. This CDR3 has 16 amino acids. In germline, CDR1 is WNHNN, CDR2 SYGVQD (reference sequence). CDR3 in amino acids: CARKTRNGANTGELFF. The CDR3 coding sequence is TGCGCCAGGAAGACTAGAAATGGGGCGAACACCGGGGAGCTGTTTTTT.

J is TRBJ2-5 and V is TRBV4-2, with D possibly TRBD2 on 6 matching bases. The CDR3 is 15 amino acids. Germline V lookup: CDR1 LGHNA, CDR2 YNFKEQ. V dropped 2 bases and J dropped 2 bases, with 12 bases sitting between them. The CDR3 nucleotides read TGTGCCAGCAGCCAACCTACTAGCAGTCAAGAGACCCAGTACTTC. It specifies CASSQPTSSQETQYF.

The chain employs TRBV7-6 and TRBJ2-5; D uncertain. The CDR3 has 15 residues. Germline-derived CDR1 and CDR2 are SGHVS and FNYEAQ. V lost 2 bases and J 4 bases, leaving 14 bases between the germline ends. The CDR3 loop is CASSLLPDGIETQYF. In DNA, the CDR3 is TGTGCCAGCAGCTTACTTCCGGACGGAATAGAGACCCAGTACTTC.

This chain connects TRBV27 to TRBJ1-1; unclear D gene. CDR3 length: 15 amino acids. V was pared by 5 bases and J by 0 bases, with 13 bases between. CDR1 MNHEY and CDR2 SMNVEV come from the germline V gene (reference sequence). As DNA, the CDR3 is TGTGCCAGCAGTGGCGGGTGGACTATGAACACTGAAGCTTTCTTT. The encoded protein is CASSGGWTMNTEAFF.

This rearrangement joins TRBV5-1 to TRBJ1-1, with TRBD1 matching over 8 bases. Germline loops: CDR1 SGHRS, CDR2 YFSETQ. V lost 5 bases to trimming and J lost 7 bases; unmatched junction nucleotides: 13. The CDR3 is made up of 15 amino acids. In DNA, the CDR3 is TGCGCCAGCAGGTCTATCCAGGGGGCCCCGTTTGAAGCTTTCTTT. Translation gives CASRSIQGAPFEAFF.

This chain joins TRBV7-9 and TRBJ1-1; D might be TRBD1 (6 bases). This CDR3 is 14 amino acids long. Trimming removed 7 bases at V and 1 base at J, with 13 bases between. The V gene's germline CDR1 is SEHNR and CDR2 FQNEAQ (reference sequence). The CDR3: CASTLKGGNTEAFF. The CDR3 coding sequence is TGTGCCAGCACCCTTAAAGGGGGGAACACTGAAGCTTTCTTT.

The chain recombines TRBV5-5 with TRBJ2-1, with 12 bases lining up with TRBD2. J lost 10 bases, V lost 1 base, and 12 bases had no gene match. The CDR3 sequence is 17 residues long. Germline-derived CDR1 and CDR2 are SGHKS and YYEKEE (reference sequence). CDR3 loop: CASSLIAGTSGRDEQFF. The CDR3 DNA reads as TGTGCCAGCAGCTTGATAGCCGGGACTAGCGGGCGAGACGAGCAGTTCTTC.

This rearrangement joins TRBV5-6 to TRBJ1-2; possibly TRBD1 for D (5 bases). The germline V gene has CDR1 SGHDT and CDR2 YYEEEE. Trimming took 0 bases from V and 6 from J, leaving 15 bases between them. This CDR3 is 15 amino acids long. The CDR3 DNA reads TGTGCCAGCAGCTTGGTTGACAGCCTCCGGGATGGCTACACCTTC. Translation gives CASSLVDSLRDGYTF.

This clone appeared a single time. V gene TRBV7-3 combines with J gene TRBJ2-5; TRBD2 aligns across 15 bases. The CDR3 consists of 17 residues. CDR1 SGHTA and CDR2 FQGTGA come from the germline V gene. With 4 bases clipped from V and 3 bases from J, the junction kept 6 bases outside the gene matches. The CDR3 DNA reads TGTGCCAGCAGCTCATTAGGACTAGCGGGAGGGAAAGAGACCCAGTACTTC. This gives the protein CASSSLGLAGGKETQYF.

The V call is TRBV4-2, the J call TRBJ1-1, with D uncertain. V was pared by 3 bases and J by 1 base, with 12 bases between. This CDR3 contains 15 residues. In germline, CDR1 is LGHNA, CDR2 YNFKEQ. The CDR3 loop is CASSQGPGENTEAFF. The CDR3 bases are TGTGCCAGCAGCCAGGGCCCTGGGGAGAACACTGAAGCTTTCTTT.

The rearrangement uses TRBV11-2 and TRBJ2-3; perhaps TRBD1 as D (5 bases). Deletions cut 4 bases from V and 4 bases from J, with 12 bases between. Germline values: CDR1 SGHAT, CDR2 FQNNGV. The CDR3 length is 14 residues. The CDR3 sequence is CASSSRTISDTQYF. CDR3 in DNA: TGTGCCAGCAGCTCGAGGACAATTTCAGATACGCAGTATTTT. The full variable domain, in which reference TRBV11-2 and TRBJ2-3 provide the parts outside the CDR3, is EAGVAQSPRYKIIEKRQSVAFWCNPISGHATLYWYQQILGQGPKLLIQFQNNGVVDDSQLPKDRFSAERLKGVDSTLKIQPAKLEDSAVYLCASSSRTISDTQYFGPGTRLTVL.

This chain joins TRBV2 and TRBJ2-5; 9 bases match TRBD1. Unmatched junction bases numbered 5, after V lost 4 bases and J lost 5 bases. Germline values: CDR1 SNHLY, CDR2 FYNNEI. This CDR3 has 14 residues. Written as DNA, the CDR3 is TGTGCCAGCAGTGGCTCCGGGACAGGGGAGACCCAGTACTTC. Protein product: CASSGSGTGETQYF.

The J gene is TRBJ1-2, the V gene TRBV4-1; D is unresolved. CDR3 length equals 16 residues. V lost 2 bases and J 4 bases, leaving 17 bases between the germline ends. Germline V gene sequence: CDR1 MGHRA, CDR2 YSYEKL. The CDR3 nucleotides read TGCGCCAGCAGCCAACACAGTCAACTACACCCCTATGGCTACACCTTC. Residues: CASSQHSQLHPYGYTF.